Below, one TCR beta chain is given with its context. Antigen: not known. The unexposed donors gave CD4+ T cells in 2011-2018, prior to COVID-19. With 10 bases removed from V and 4 bases from J, the gap between germline ends came to 20 bases. From germline, CDR1 is LNHDA and CDR2 SQIVND (reference sequence). The CDR3 runs 14 residues. Uncultured naive and memory CD4+ T cells supplied DNA for deep TCR-beta sequencing. Clones were read by immunoSEQ multiplex PCR, and TCRdb kept only the in-frame ones, dropping some. The sample shows roughly 71,000 clones, around 87% of them seen only once. This record belongs to a study of CD4 T cells in relation to SARS-CoV-2 and coronaviruses. As for the study in general: The HLA restriction of the shared crossreactive spike epitopes was mapped. Regarding the study as a whole: Crossreactive clones expanded significantly less to SARS-CoV-2 than monoreactive clones.

The specimen was memory CD4+ T cells from PBMCs. The V gene is TRBV19, the J gene TRBJ2-7; the D gene could be TRBD1 or TRBD2 (5 bases each). This TCR came from a human donor in good health. CDR3 nucleotide sequence: TGTGCCACCCAGAGGGACCCCGGTGGGTACGAGCAGTACTTC. Translated, it gives CATQRDPGGYEQYF.